These 24 T cell receptor beta chains originate from one sample sequenced in a study of cytomegalovirus exposure and HLA in healthy donors. PCR was performed using 60 Vbeta and 13 Jbeta primers. Sequenced by immunoSEQ multiplex PCR; TCRdb stores in-frame clones only, minus some. The sample shows about 69,000 clones, more than 75% of them seen only once. Sequenced sample: PBMCs. The source is a man aged 18 to 35 in good health and CMV-seronegative.

The rearrangement joins TRBV11-2 to TRBJ2-5; 7 nucleotides align to TRBD2. CDR3 length: 15 amino acids. The V gene's germline CDR1 is SGHAT and CDR2 FQNNGV. V shed 1 base, J shed 4 bases, and the junction held 6 bases outside the gene matches. CDR3 nucleotide sequence: TGTGCCAGCAGCTTAGGAGGCGGGGGAAGAGAGACCCAGTACTTC. Translation: CASSLGGGGRETQYF.

The chain combines TRBV6-5 with TRBJ1-1; no reliable D call. The CDR3 contains 14 residues. The V end was cut by 0 bases, the J end by 1 base, with 6 bases between. Germline CDR1 reads MNHEY; CDR2 reads SVGAGI. In DNA form, the CDR3 reads TGTGCCAGCAGTTACTCGACACAGAACACTGAAGCTTTCTTT. The encoded protein is CASSYSTQNTEAFF.

This clone was detected only a few times. The rearrangement links TRBV7-8 to TRBJ1-3, with D possibly being TRBD1 (5 bases). Trimming cost V 1 base and J 2 bases, with 9 bases left between them. The CDR3 contains 15 residues. Germline values: CDR1 SGHVS, CDR2 FQNEAQ. This CDR3 reads CASSLDGATGNTIYF. CDR3 coding DNA: TGTGCCAGCAGCTTAGATGGGGCAACTGGAAACACCATATATTTT.

The chain employs TRBV23-1 and TRBJ1-5, with D maybe TRBD1 (5 bases). TRBV23-1 is an open reading frame whose function is uncertain. The CDR3 is made up of 13 amino acids. Trimming took 6 bases from V and 4 from J, leaving 10 bases between them. CDR3 residues: CASRKGKNQPQHF. The CDR3 DNA sequence: TGCGCCAGCAGAAAGGGGAAGAATCAGCCCCAGCATTTT.

The chain is built from TRBV11-3 and TRBJ2-1; 7 bases map to TRBD1. J lost 5 bases, V lost 4 bases, and 5 bases had no gene match. The CDR3 runs 14 residues. Germline assignment: CDR1 SGHNT and CDR2 YENEEA. The CDR3 DNA reads as TGTGCCAGCAGCTCGGGACAGAAGGACAATGAGCAGTTCTTC. It is translated as CASSSGQKDNEQFF.

V is TRBV10-3 and J is TRBJ2-1; D is perhaps TRBD2 (5 bases). The CDR3 spans 15 residues. Per the germline V gene, CDR1 is ENHRY and CDR2 is SYGVKD. Trimming stripped 3 bases from V and 2 bases from J, with 11 bases between. The CDR3 spells CAISDQRIPYNEQFF. CDR3 DNA sequence: TGTGCCATCAGTGACCAGCGGATACCCTACAATGAGCAGTTCTTC.

This clone turned up a few times. The V and J genes are TRBV5-1 and TRBJ2-3; the match to TRBD1 covers 7 bases. This CDR3 comprises 15 residues. Germline-derived CDR1 and CDR2 are SGHRS and YFSETQ. The J segment lost 0 bases and the V segment lost 3 bases, leaving 4 bases of the junction unmatched. The CDR3 sequence: CASSYRGTSTDTQYF. Here the CDR3 DNA reads TGCGCCAGCAGCTACAGGGGAACTAGCACAGATACGCAGTATTTT.

The chain employs TRBV7-6 and TRBJ2-5, with 8 bases aligning to TRBD2. Germline lookup yields CDR1 SGHVS and CDR2 FNYEAQ. V lost 1 base to trimming and J lost 3 bases; unmatched junction nucleotides: 10. This CDR3 comprises 17 residues. The CDR3 region is CASSLELAGSREETQYF. DNA for the CDR3: TGTGCCAGCAGCTTAGAATTAGCGGGGTCAAGAGAAGAGACCCAGTACTTC.

The J gene is TRBJ2-7, the V gene TRBV6-1, with 9 bases that match TRBD1. The CDR3 extends over 16 amino acids. CDR1 is MNHNS and CDR2 is SASEGT in the germline V gene. V shed 0 bases, J shed 3 bases, and the junction held 6 bases outside the gene matches. The CDR3 sequence is CASSEASNRGHYEQYV. The CDR3 nucleotides read TGTGCCAGCAGTGAAGCGTCTAACAGGGGGCACTACGAGCAGTACGTC.

The chain carries TRBV6-6 and TRBJ2-1; 8 nucleotides align to TRBD1. This CDR3 region has 15 residues. After removal of 6 bases from V and 3 bases from J, the junction contained 7 bases not matched to a gene. Germline V gene data show CDR1 as MNHNY and CDR2 as SVGAGI (reference sequence). CDR3 nucleotide sequence: TGTGCCAGCAGGCTCGGACAGGGCGGCTACAATGAGCAGTTCTTC. Amino acid sequence: CASRLGQGGYNEQFF.

V usage is TRBV5-8 and J usage is TRBJ2-5; D is possibly TRBD1 (6 bases). The closer fit of TRBJ2-7 to the DNA end suggests the J call may be wrong. This CDR3 spans 16 amino acids. The germline V gene encodes CDR1 SGHTS and CDR2 YDEGEE. CDR3: CASSPPTGLVSYEQYF. For the CDR3, the DNA is TGTGCCAGCAGCCCGCCGACAGGTTTAGTCTCCTACGAGCAGTACTTC.

This clone was seen just once. The V and J genes are TRBV19 and TRBJ2-7, with unresolved D. CDR1 and CDR2 from the germline V gene are LNHDA and SQIVND (reference sequence). The ends were cut back, 4 bases at V and 6 bases at J, with 16 bases in the middle. CDR3 length: 14 amino acids. The CDR3 bases are TGTGCCAGTAGTAAAGTTCAGGATTGGCCCGAGCAGTACTTC. Translated, it gives CASSKVQDWPEQYF.

Regarding this clone: A junction end diverges from the germline sequence, so it may reflect a read error. The chain recombines TRBV6-5 with TRBJ2-3; 9 nucleotides line up with TRBD1. The length of the CDR3 is 15 residues. Germline assignment: CDR1 MNHEY and CDR2 SVGAGI. The CDR3 here is CASGYRDRGTDTQYF. Here the CDR3 DNA reads TGTGCCAGCGGTTACCGGGACAGGGGCACAGATACGCAGTATTTT.

This chain's CDR3 is CASRPSGQSYEQYV. The CDR3 nucleotides read TGTGCCAGCAGACCATCGGGACAGTCCTACGAGCAGTACGTC. The chain employs TRBV7-9 and TRBJ2-7; 7 nucleotides line up with TRBD1. Germline V gene data show CDR1 as SEHNR and CDR2 as FQNEAQ (reference sequence). This CDR3 has 14 residues. Germline trimming cut 6 bases from V and 1 base from J; bases unmatched to any gene: 6.

CDR3 DNA sequence: TGCGCCAGCAGCTTTGGACAGGTTCTCAACGAGCAGTACTTC. Its protein product is CASSFGQVLNEQYF. This chain connects TRBV5-1 to TRBJ2-5; 7 bases are a match to TRBD1. The DNA matches TRBJ2-7 better at its end, which makes the J call doubtful. The CDR3 loop spans 14 amino acids. Germline values: CDR1 SGHRS, CDR2 YFSETQ.

This clone was counted a single time. The chain links TRBV5-8 to TRBJ1-4; 12 nucleotides agree with TRBD1. V was pared by 4 bases and J by 6 bases, with 16 bases of the junction left unmatched. The CDR3 contains 19 residues. Germline CDR1 is SGHTS and CDR2 is YDEGEE. DNA of the CDR3: TGTGCCAGCAGCGTCCGGGACAGGGGGCTATCTAGGTTGGATGAAAAACTGTTTTTT. This codes for CASSVRDRGLSRLDEKLFF.

The V and J genes are TRBV14 and TRBJ2-6, with D perhaps matching TRBD2 (5 bases). Germline CDR1 and CDR2: SGHDN and FVKESK. V was pared by 4 bases and J by 0 bases, with 13 bases between. CDR3 length: 17 amino acids. In nucleotides, the CDR3 is TGTGCCAGCAGCCCAGTCAAGAGGGCCTCTGGGGCCAACGTCCTGACTTTC. Protein: CASSPVKRASGANVLTF.

This clone was detected a few times. CDR3 region: CASSLGQGTSPLHF. The CDR3 bases are TGTGCCAGCAGTTTAGGACAGGGCACTTCACCCCTCCACTTT. This chain uses TRBV28 with TRBJ1-6; 8 nucleotides match TRBD1. Germline CDR1 and CDR2: MDHEN and SYDVKM. CDR3 length: 14 amino acids. Germline trimming cut 2 bases from V and 9 bases from J; bases unmatched to any gene: 3.

The J gene is TRBJ2-5, the V gene TRBV6-6; a possible D gene is TRBD2 (7 bases). Germline assignment: CDR1 MNHNY and CDR2 SVGAGI (reference sequence). Trimming pared 4 bases from V and 5 bases from J, leaving 20 bases between. The CDR3 sequence is 16 residues long. CDR3 nucleotide sequence: TGTGCCAGCAGTTCCCCTGGGGGGGGGCGGATGGAGACCCAGTACTTC. Amino acids: CASSSPGGGRMETQYF.

The rearrangement links TRBV10-3 to TRBJ1-5; perhaps TRBD1 as D (5 bases). The V gene lost 0 bases and the J gene lost 2 bases, with 8 bases spanning the gap. Per the germline V gene, CDR1 is ENHRY and CDR2 is SYGVKD. CDR3 size: 15 residues. The CDR3 nucleotides read TGTGCCATCAGTGAGTCCGCGGGGGGCAATCAGCCCCAGCATTTT. Protein: CAISESAGGNQPQHF.

The rearrangement joins TRBV7-2 to TRBJ1-1; the D is unclear. The ends were cut back, 5 bases at V and 1 base at J, with 8 bases in the middle. This CDR3 has 13 residues. Germline CDR1 reads SGHTA; CDR2 reads FQGNSA. The CDR3 nucleotides are TGTGCCAGCAGCATTTACAGGAACACTGAAGCTTTCTTT. Encoded protein: CASSIYRNTEAFF.

This clone was detected only a few times. The V gene is TRBV4-3, the J gene TRBJ1-5; D is ambiguous. Trimming cost V 4 bases and J 4 bases, with 17 bases left between them. CDR1 is LGHNA, CDR2 YSLEER, per germline. The CDR3 length is 16 residues. CDR3 nucleotide sequence: TGCGCCAGCAGCCCATCTATTAGTGAGGAGAATCAGCCCCAGCATTTT. It is translated as CASSPSISEENQPQHF.

The chain employs TRBV5-1 and TRBJ1-1, with a tentative D call TRBD1 (6 bases). Germline-derived CDR1 and CDR2 are SGHRS and YFSETQ. The CDR3 is 15 residues long. The V and J ends lost 6 bases and 3 bases respectively, with 18 bases between them. The CDR3 bases are TGCGCCAGCACCAGAGGGGGAATCGGGGACACTGAAGCTTTCTTT. Its protein is CASTRGGIGDTEAFF.

About this clone itself: A read error may account for a junction end that differs from germline. This rearrangement joins TRBV2 to TRBJ2-6; a weak D match, TRBD2 (6 bases). Germline CDR1 SNHLY, CDR2 FYNNEI. The CDR3 loop spans 17 amino acids. The CDR3 sequence: CASSESGGGDGASVLTF. CDR3 bases: TGTGCCAGCAGTGAATCGGGTGGAGGGGATGGGGCCAGCGTCCTGACTTTC.